These 31 T cell receptor beta chains share one sample of origin, sequenced in a study of shared clonotypes between healthy human individuals. The method was immunoSEQ multiplex PCR; TCRdb's version includes in-frame clones alone and lacks a portion of them. The profile shows 1,400,000 or so clones, approximately 98.5% of them singletons. Sequencing input: naive CD4+ T cells sorted from blood. Subset given: CD45RA+ positively selected. The receptors shown here come from a man between 25 and 39 years old in good health.

J is TRBJ1-1 and V is TRBV19; 8 positions match TRBD1. CDR1 is LNHDA, CDR2 SQIVND, per germline (reference sequence). This CDR3 has 12 residues. V shed 10 bases, J shed 7 bases, and the junction held 8 bases outside the gene matches. The DNA for the CDR3 is TGTGCCACCGACAGGGGCTTCGGTGAAGCTTTCTTT. Translating gives CATDRGFGEAFF.

This clone appeared once. The chain uses TRBV5-4 and TRBJ2-7; 9 nucleotides align to TRBD1. This CDR3 has 16 amino acids. V shed 6 bases, J shed 7 bases, and the junction held 17 bases outside the gene matches. Germline-derived CDR1 and CDR2 are SGHNT and YYREEE (reference sequence). DNA for the CDR3: TGTGCCAGCACCAACTTGGTCCCGACAGGGGGTGAGGAGCAGTACTTC. It is translated as CASTNLVPTGGEEQYF. Complete variable domain (other parts from reference TRBV5-4 and TRBJ2-7): ETGVTQSPTHLIKTRGQQVTLRCSSQSGHNTVSWYQQALGQGPQFIFQYYREEENGRGNFPPRFSGLQFPNYSSELNVNALELDDSALYLCASTNLVPTGGEEQYFGPGTRLTVT.

The chain recombines TRBV30 with TRBJ2-7, with D unresolved. CDR3 length equals 17 residues. Looked up from germline, CDR1 is GTSNPN and CDR2 is SVGIG (reference sequence). The germline V and J ends were trimmed by 1 base and 4 bases, with 23 bases remaining between them. CDR3 sequence: CAWSEPDSPVTRYEQYF. CDR3 DNA: TGTGCCTGGAGTGAGCCCGACTCCCCAGTTACACGGTACGAGCAGTACTTC.

The V call is TRBV14, the J call TRBJ1-2; a weak D match, TRBD1 (5 bases). From germline, CDR1 is SGHDN and CDR2 FVKESK. Trimming removed 5 bases from V and 7 bases from J, with 11 bases in between. This CDR3 has 12 amino acids. In nucleotides, the CDR3 is TGTGCCAGCAGCATAGGGGCCGGTGGCTACACCTTC. Amino acids: CASSIGAGGYTF.

The chain uses TRBV7-7 and TRBJ2-2; unclear D gene. The V end was cut by 2 bases, the J end by 4 bases, with 5 bases between. Looked up from germline, CDR1 is SSHAT and CDR2 is FNYEAQ (reference sequence). The CDR3 spans 13 residues. CDR3 in DNA: TGTGCCAGCAGCTTAACGGGCACCGGGGAGCTGTTTTTT. Its protein is CASSLTGTGELFF.

The CDR3 DNA sequence: TGTGCCGGGGGGGGCCACCGACGGGCAGATACGCAGTATTTT. As protein: CAGGGHRRADTQYF. V is TRBV30 and J is TRBJ2-3; D is possibly TRBD2 (7 bases). Germline CDR1 is GTSNPN and CDR2 is SVGIG (reference sequence). The CDR3 has 14 amino acids. Trimming removed 8 bases from V and 4 bases from J, with 19 bases in between.

The rearrangement links TRBV29-1 to TRBJ2-3; D uncertain. Trimming pared 0 bases from V and 2 bases from J, leaving 12 bases between. This CDR3 region has 15 residues. Germline V lookup: CDR1 SQVTM, CDR2 ANQGSEA. The CDR3, as DNA: TGCAGCGTTGAAGATCCACCGGGCCACACAGATACGCAGTATTTT. It yields the protein CSVEDPPGHTDTQYF.

Notes on this clone: Mismatch with germline at one junction end may stem from a read error. The J gene is TRBJ2-7, the V gene TRBV5-4; D is unresolved. This CDR3 spans 15 amino acids. Germline CDR1 is SGHNT and CDR2 is YYREEE (reference sequence). The CDR3 coding sequence is TGTGCCAGCAGTTTGGGCGCAGGACGGATGGACGAGCAGTACTTC. Translation: CASSLGAGRMDEQYF.

The chain uses TRBV15 and TRBJ2-7, with 8 bases matching TRBD1. CDR1 and CDR2 (germline): LNHNV, YYDKDF (reference sequence). The CDR3 extends over 16 amino acids. V was clipped by 0 bases and J by 0 bases; unmatched bases: 4. The CDR3 nucleotides are TGTGCCACCAGCAGAGATACAGGACAGGGCTCCTACGAGCAGTACTTC. Protein: CATSRDTGQGSYEQYF.

V gene TRBV5-1 combines with J gene TRBJ1-2, with D perhaps TRBD1 (6 bases). V was shortened by 0 bases and J by 7 bases, with 19 bases between the two germline ends. Germline V gene sequence: CDR1 SGHRS, CDR2 YFSETQ. CDR3 size: 16 residues. The CDR3 sequence: CASSLVLGAGEGGYTF. CDR3 nucleotide sequence: TGCGCCAGCAGCTTGGTTCTGGGGGCAGGGGAAGGTGGCTACACCTTC.

V is TRBV10-3 and J is TRBJ2-2; no definite D call. The CDR3 covers 14 residues. Trimming stripped 5 bases from V and 3 bases from J, with 10 bases between. From germline, CDR1 is ENHRY and CDR2 SYGVKD. The CDR3 DNA reads as TGTGCCATCAGTCTGACACAGTACACCGGGGAGCTGTTTTTT. It yields the protein CAISLTQYTGELFF.

The CDR3 loop reads CASSSGQGSTEAFF. Written as DNA, the CDR3 is TGTGCCAGCAGCTCAGGACAGGGGTCCACTGAAGCTTTCTTT. The chain uses TRBV5-4 and TRBJ1-1; 9 bases align to TRBD1. V lost 3 bases to trimming and J lost 4 bases; unmatched junction nucleotides: 4. Germline V CDR1 and CDR2: SGHNT, YYREEE (reference sequence). The CDR3 contains 14 residues.

V is TRBV27 and J is TRBJ2-7; 10 positions agree with TRBD2. The CDR3 loop spans 15 amino acids. CDR1 and CDR2 (germline): MNHEY, SMNVEV (reference sequence). The trim removed 7 bases at V and 6 bases at J, leaving 12 bases unmatched. Written as DNA, the CDR3 is TGTGCCAGCAACCATCTAGCGGGAGTTCGAGGCGAGCAGTACTTC. Translating it yields CASNHLAGVRGEQYF.

The chain joins TRBV25-1 to TRBJ1-2; D unclear. Germline loops: CDR1 MGHDK, CDR2 SYGVNS. V was pared by 3 bases and J by 8 bases, with 13 bases between. CDR3 length: 13 amino acids. The CDR3 bases are TGTGCCAGCAGTGAGAGAACCTCCCGAGGCTACACCTTC. Translated: CASSERTSRGYTF.

A single count supports this clone. The chain joins TRBV7-2 to TRBJ1-3; D gene ambiguous. CDR3 length equals 14 residues. The germline V gene has CDR1 SGHTA and CDR2 FQGNSA. V lost 2 bases and J 2 bases, leaving 7 bases between the germline ends. The CDR3, as DNA: TGTGCCAGCAGCTTACGCCGGGCTGGAAACACCATATATTTT. Its protein is CASSLRRAGNTIYF.

This chain uses TRBV7-2 with TRBJ1-1; no clear D. The CDR3 length is 16 residues. Trimming took 2 bases from V and 1 from J, leaving 14 bases between them. The germline V gene encodes CDR1 SGHTA and CDR2 FQGNSA. The CDR3 sequence is CASSLRIGSGNTEAFF. CDR3 sequence (DNA): TGTGCCAGCAGCTTAAGGATAGGTTCGGGGAACACTGAAGCTTTCTTT.

The chain joins TRBV5-4 to TRBJ1-1; no clear D gene. CDR1 and CDR2 from the germline V gene are SGHNT and YYREEE (reference sequence). This CDR3 has 13 residues. V was clipped by 3 bases and J by 5 bases, with 11 bases between them. The chain's CDR3 is CASSWIGETEAFF. The CDR3 DNA is TGTGCCAGCAGCTGGATCGGGGAAACTGAAGCTTTCTTT.

J is TRBJ1-5 and V is TRBV10-3; no firm D call. The CDR3 is made up of 14 amino acids. Germline lookup yields CDR1 ENHRY and CDR2 SYGVKD. With 3 bases removed from V and 6 bases from J, the gap between germline ends came to 12 bases. The DNA for the CDR3 is TGTGCCATCAGTGATCTTGGAAGGGTTCAGCCCCAGCATTTT. Its protein product is CAISDLGRVQPQHF.

The V gene is TRBV19, the J gene TRBJ2-7; no reliable D call. The CDR3 has 18 residues. Germline V CDR1 and CDR2: LNHDA, SQIVND (reference sequence). Trimming took 0 bases from V and 2 from J, leaving 20 bases between them. The CDR3 protein is CASSIDLVHPGRTYEQYF. In DNA form, the CDR3 reads TGTGCCAGTAGTATAGATCTGGTTCACCCAGGAAGGACCTACGAGCAGTACTTC.

Regarding this clone: The sample has other DNA sequences that encode this CDR3 too. V and J are TRBV5-4 and TRBJ2-3; no clear D gene. Trimming stripped 1 base from V and 1 base from J, with 4 bases between. The germline CDR1 and CDR2 sequences are SGHNT and YYREEE (reference sequence). This CDR3 spans 13 amino acids. The CDR3 sequence is CASSLKGTDTQYF. The CDR3 DNA is TGTGCCAGCAGCTTGAAAGGCACAGATACGCAGTATTTT.

The V gene is TRBV28, the J gene TRBJ2-2, with 10 bases identical to TRBD2. Germline assignment: CDR1 MDHEN and CDR2 SYDVKM. CDR3 length: 18 amino acids. The junction had 14 bases not matched to a gene; V was cut back by 5 bases and J by 5 bases. The CDR3 nucleotides are TGTGCCAGCAGTCCAAGACAAGGCCTAGCGGGAGTTACCGGGGAGCTGTTTTTT. As protein: CASSPRQGLAGVTGELFF. The complete variable domain, with remaining parts taken from reference TRBV28 and TRBJ2-2, reads DVKVTQSSRYLVKRTGEKVFLECVQDMDHENMFWYRQDPGLGLRLIYFSYDVKMKEKGDIPEGYSVSREKKERFSLILESASTNQTSMYLCASSPRQGLAGVTGELFFGEGSRLTVL.

V gene TRBV4-1 combines with J gene TRBJ1-1; TRBD1 might be the D (5 bases). Germline CDR1 and CDR2: MGHRA and YSYEKL. This CDR3 has 16 amino acids. Trimming removed 0 bases from V and 8 bases from J, with 19 bases in between. CDR3 sequence (DNA): TGCGCCAGCAGCCAAGATCCACAGGTCCCGGCGGTAGAAGCTTTCTTT. Translating gives CASSQDPQVPAVEAFF.

The CDR3 DNA reads TGCGCCAGCCCTACCGCCGGCGGATCAGGGCCTGGAAACACCATATATTTT. It is translated as CASPTAGGSGPGNTIYF. V usage is TRBV23-1 and J usage is TRBJ1-3; a possible D gene is TRBD1 (5 bases). TRBV23-1 qualifies as an ORF whose function is uncertain. The CDR3 has 17 amino acids. Trimming left V 8 bases short and J 2 bases short, with 22 bases between.

This clone was seen once. The chain uses TRBV5-1 and TRBJ2-2, with D possibly being TRBD1 or TRBD2 (5 bases each). This CDR3 is 20 amino acids long. Trimming stripped 4 bases from V and 2 bases from J, with 27 bases between. Germline V lookup: CDR1 SGHRS, CDR2 YFSETQ. The CDR3 loop reads CASSHTSKGLAIGNTGELFF. The CDR3 nucleotides read TGCGCCAGCAGCCACACGTCCAAGGGGCTAGCCATCGGTAACACCGGGGAGCTGTTTTTT.

This chain connects TRBV2 to TRBJ2-7, with unresolved D. The V end was cut by 7 bases, the J end by 2 bases, with 9 bases between. The germline CDR1 and CDR2 sequences are SNHLY and FYNNEI. The CDR3 runs 12 residues. The CDR3 loop reads CASIPGPYEQYF. As DNA, the CDR3 is TGTGCCAGCATTCCAGGACCCTACGAGCAGTACTTC.

V is TRBV18 and J is TRBJ1-1, with TRBD1 identical over 8 bases. This CDR3 has 14 residues. Trimming cost V 6 bases and J 10 bases; bases outside gene matches: 13. Germline V gene data show CDR1 as KGHSH and CDR2 as LQKENI. CDR3 sequence (DNA): TGTGCCAGCTCCCAACTAGACAGGGGAAAAAGAGCTTTCTTT. Amino acid sequence: CASSQLDRGKRAFF.

The chain uses TRBV21-1 and TRBJ1-1; the D call in the table, TRBD1, was not verified against the DNA. TRBV21-1 is deemed a pseudogene. CDR3 length: 16 residues. CDR3 sequence (DNA): TGTGCCAGCAGCAAAGAAAGCTCGCAGGGGGAGGTTGAAGCTTTCTTT. Translated, it gives CASSKESSQGEVEAFF.

This rearrangement joins TRBV6-1 to TRBJ2-6; no definite D call. The CDR3 sequence is 15 residues long. Per the germline V gene, CDR1 is MNHNS and CDR2 is SASEGT. With 2 bases removed from V and 3 bases from J, the gap between germline ends came to 8 bases. As DNA, the CDR3 is TGTGCCAGCAGTGAAAGGTGGGTTGGGGCCAACGTCCTGACTTTC. Translated, it gives CASSERWVGANVLTF.

V gene TRBV7-9 combines with J gene TRBJ2-3; D may match TRBD1 or TRBD2 (5 bases each). The CDR3 loop spans 19 amino acids. CDR1 SEHNR and CDR2 FQNEAQ come from the germline V gene (reference sequence). Trimming cost V 1 base and J 4 bases, with 24 bases left between them. CDR3 sequence: CASSLVWGTAGLGPDTQYF. CDR3 DNA: TGTGCCAGCAGCTTAGTATGGGGGACGGCAGGGTTGGGACCAGATACGCAGTATTTT.

The V call is TRBV2, the J call TRBJ2-3, with TRBD1 identical over 10 bases. CDR3 size: 14 residues. J gave up 4 bases and V 6 bases, and 4 bases lay outside the gene matches. Germline lookup yields CDR1 SNHLY and CDR2 FYNNEI. In DNA form, the CDR3 reads TGTGCCAGCAGCTTGGACAGGGGGGCAGATACGCAGTATTTT. The encoded protein is CASSLDRGADTQYF.

This rearrangement joins TRBV9 to TRBJ2-7, with D possibly being TRBD2 (9 bases). Trimming left V 2 bases short and J 6 bases short, with 21 bases between. CDR3 size: 16 residues. Germline V gives CDR1 SGDLS, CDR2 YYNGEE. The CDR3 DNA reads TGTGCCAGCAGCGTCCTGACTAGCGGAGGGACAGGCGAGCAGTACTTC. This gives the protein CASSVLTSGGTGEQYF.